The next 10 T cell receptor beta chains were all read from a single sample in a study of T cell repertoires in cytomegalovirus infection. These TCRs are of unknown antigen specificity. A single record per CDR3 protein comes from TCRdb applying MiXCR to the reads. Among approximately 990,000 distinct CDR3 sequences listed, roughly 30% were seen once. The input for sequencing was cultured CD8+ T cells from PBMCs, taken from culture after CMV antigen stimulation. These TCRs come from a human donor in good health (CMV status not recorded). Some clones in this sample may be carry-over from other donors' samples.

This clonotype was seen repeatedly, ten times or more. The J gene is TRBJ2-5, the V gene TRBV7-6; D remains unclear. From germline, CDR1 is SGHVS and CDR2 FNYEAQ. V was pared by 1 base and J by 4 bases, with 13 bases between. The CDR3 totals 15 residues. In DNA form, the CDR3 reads TGTGCCAGCAGCTTAGTCCGACCAGGCGGAGAGACCCAGTACTTC. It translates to CASSLVRPGGETQYF.

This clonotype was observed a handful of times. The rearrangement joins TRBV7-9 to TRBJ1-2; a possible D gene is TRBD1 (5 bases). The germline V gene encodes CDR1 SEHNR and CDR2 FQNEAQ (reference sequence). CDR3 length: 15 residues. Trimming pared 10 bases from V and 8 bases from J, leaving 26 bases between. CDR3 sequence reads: CATPSGEKRFDGYTF. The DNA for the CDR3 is TGTGCCACCCCCTCGGGGGAAAAGAGGTTTGACGGCTACACCTTC. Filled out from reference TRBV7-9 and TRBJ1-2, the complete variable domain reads DTGVSQNPRHKITKRGQNVTFRCDPISEHNRLYWYRQTLGQGPEFLTYFQNEAQLEKSRLLSDRFSAERPKGSFSTLEIQRTEQGDSAMYLCATPSGEKRFDGYTFGSGTRLTVV.

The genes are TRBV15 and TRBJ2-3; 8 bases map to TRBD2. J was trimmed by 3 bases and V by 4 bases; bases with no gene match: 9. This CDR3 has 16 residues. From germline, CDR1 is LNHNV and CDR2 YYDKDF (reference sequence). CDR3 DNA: TGTGCCACCAGCATCAAGGCGGGGGGTGGGACAGATACGCAGTATTTT. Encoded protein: CATSIKAGGGTDTQYF.

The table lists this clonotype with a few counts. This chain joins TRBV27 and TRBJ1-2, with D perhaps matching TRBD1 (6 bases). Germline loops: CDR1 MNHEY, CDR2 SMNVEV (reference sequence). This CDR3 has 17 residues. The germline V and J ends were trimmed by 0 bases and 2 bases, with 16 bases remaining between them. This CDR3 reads CASSLSKSGHKNYGYTF. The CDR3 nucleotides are TGTGCCAGCAGTTTATCGAAATCGGGACACAAGAACTATGGCTACACCTTC.

CDR3: CASSLAGDAEAFF. CDR3 coding DNA: TGTGCCAGCAGCTTAGCGGGAGATGCTGAAGCTTTCTTT. V gene TRBV7-9 combines with J gene TRBJ1-1; D not certain. Germline V CDR1 and CDR2: SEHNR, FQNEAQ (reference sequence). V was shortened by 0 bases and J by 6 bases, with 8 bases between the two germline ends. This CDR3 spans 13 amino acids.

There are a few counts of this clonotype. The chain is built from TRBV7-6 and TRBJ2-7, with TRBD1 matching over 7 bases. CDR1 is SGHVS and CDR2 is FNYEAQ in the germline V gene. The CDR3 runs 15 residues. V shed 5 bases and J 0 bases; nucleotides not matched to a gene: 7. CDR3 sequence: CASSLDRESSYEQYF. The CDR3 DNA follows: TGTGCCAGCAGCCTAGACAGGGAGAGCTCCTACGAGCAGTACTTC.

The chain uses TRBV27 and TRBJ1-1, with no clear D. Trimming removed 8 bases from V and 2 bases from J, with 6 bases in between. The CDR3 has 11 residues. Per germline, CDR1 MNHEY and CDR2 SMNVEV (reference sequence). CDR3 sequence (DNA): TGTGCCAGCGTATATAACACTGAAGCTTTCTTT. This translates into CASVYNTEAFF.

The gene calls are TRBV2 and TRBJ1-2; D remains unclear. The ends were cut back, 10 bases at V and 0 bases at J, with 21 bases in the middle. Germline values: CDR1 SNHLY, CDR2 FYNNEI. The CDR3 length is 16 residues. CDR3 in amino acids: CATDQDREIANYGYTF. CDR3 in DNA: TGTGCCACAGACCAGGACCGTGAGATAGCTAACTATGGCTACACCTTC.

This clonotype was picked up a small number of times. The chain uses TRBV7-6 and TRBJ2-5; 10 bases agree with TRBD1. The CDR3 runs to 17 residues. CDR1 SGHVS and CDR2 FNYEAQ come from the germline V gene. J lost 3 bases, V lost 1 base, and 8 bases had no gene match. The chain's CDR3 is CASSLVGQGIRKETQYF. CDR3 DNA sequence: TGTGCCAGCAGCTTAGTGGGACAGGGGATTCGGAAAGAGACCCAGTACTTC.

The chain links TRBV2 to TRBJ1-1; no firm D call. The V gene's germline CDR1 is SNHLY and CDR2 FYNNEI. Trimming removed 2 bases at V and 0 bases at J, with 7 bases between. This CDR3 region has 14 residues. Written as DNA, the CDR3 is TGTGCCAGCAGTGAATCCCCCATGAACACTGAAGCTTTCTTT. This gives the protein CASSESPMNTEAFF.